This T cell receptor beta chain was documented in a study of identical twins. It was template switching that added a universal primer site, and there were unique molecular identifiers on the cDNA. TCRdb ran MiXCR on the 5' RACE reads and lists one entry per CDR3 protein. The sample yields over 200,000 distinct CDR3 sequences, about 10% seen once. Findings and limits, study-wide: Compared with models, monozygotic twins showed more out-of-frame TCR alpha sharing. Low generation probability was overrepresented in out-of-frame alpha sequences shared by twins.

This clonotype showed up just a few times. Its antigen is unidentified. The sequencing input was memory T cells sorted from blood. The clonotype was recovered from a man in his forties or fifties in good health.

The DNA of the CDR3 is TGCAGTGCTATCTGGCCAGGGGGCACTGAAGCTTTCTTT. Its translation: CSAIWPGGTEAFF. The J gene is TRBJ1-1, the V gene TRBV20-1, with 7 bases aligning to TRBD1. Germline V CDR1 and CDR2: DFQATT, SNEGSKA (reference sequence). This CDR3 is built from 13 residues. Losses at the gene ends were 4 bases for V and 4 bases for J; bases not matched to a gene: 6.